The present T cell receptor beta chain was sequenced within a study of blood T cell repertoires in COVID-19. In the authors' methods: Reference gene primer amplification gave estimated nucleated cell counts. Generated by immunoSEQ multiplex PCR, the TCRdb table keeps only in-frame clones and is missing some. The V and J calls and the clone size are those of that table, but D and trimming were determined from the DNA. The sample lists more than 85,000 clones, 80% to 90% occurring once. CDR1 KGHSH and CDR2 LQKENI come from the germline V gene. V lost 6 bases and J lost 2; bases outside the gene matches: 10. This CDR3 contains 16 residues.

Sequencing input: peripheral blood. The rearrangement uses TRBV18 and TRBJ2-3; 8 positions agree with TRBD1. This sequence originates from a man aged 55 to 70 with acute or convalescent COVID-19. CDR3: CASSRQGLSTTDTQYF. CDR3 DNA sequence: TGTGCCAGCTCCCGACAGGGGCTTTCTACCACAGATACGCAGTATTTT.